This T cell receptor beta chain came from a study of T cells in Graves' hyperthyroidism and ophthalmopathy. Points from the study as a whole: Most expanded thyroid clonotypes above 0.001 also appeared in blood.

RNA transcripts yielded amplified TCR beta CDR3 regions. In the first-round RT-PCR of the TCR CDR3, the HTBI primer set was used. TCRdb re-called the multiplex PCR reads through MiXCR, storing one row per CDR3 protein. Of about 590,000 distinct CDR3 sequences listed, 13% to 15% are singletons. The sample holds many counts of this clonotype. The antigen remains unidentified. The CDR3 totals 15 residues. CDR1 MGHDK and CDR2 SYGVNS come from the germline V gene. Trimming stripped 0 bases from V and 3 bases from J, with 12 bases between. The TCR was taken from a woman between 18 and 29 years old with Graves' ophthalmopathy. This chain uses TRBV25-1 with TRBJ2-7; a possible D gene is TRBD2 (5 bases). Sequenced: blood. The CDR3 sequence: CASSEYSPAGYEQYF. For the CDR3, the DNA is TGTGCCAGCAGTGAATACTCTCCCGCGGGCTACGAGCAGTACTTC.